The 18 T cell receptor beta chains presented below share a single source sample, sequenced in a study of blood T cell repertoires in COVID-19. The table came from immunoSEQ multiplex PCR; TCRdb's copy has only in-frame clones and leaves some out. Of under 150,000 clones in the sample, less than 90% were seen once. Sample: PBMCs or T cells enriched from blood (not recorded which). Receptors were obtained from a woman in her forties or fifties who had recovered from COVID-19.

The chain carries TRBV10-3 and TRBJ1-6, with D unclear. The CDR3 is 14 residues long. Germline CDR1 is ENHRY and CDR2 is SYGVKD. Trimming took off 3 bases at V and 4 bases at J, with 7 bases between the two ends. Here the CDR3 DNA reads TGTGCCATCAGTGATTACACGTATAATTCACCCCTCCACTTT. It translates to CAISDYTYNSPLHF.

The V call is TRBV15, the J call TRBJ2-1; TRBD1 matches 9 bases. Per the germline V gene, CDR1 is LNHNV and CDR2 is YYDKDF (reference sequence). V lost 0 bases, J lost 6 bases, and 6 bases stayed unmatched. The CDR3 runs 16 residues. This chain's CDR3 is CATSRDTGGKANEQFF. The CDR3 DNA reads as TGTGCCACCAGCAGAGATACAGGGGGCAAGGCCAATGAGCAGTTCTTC.

The gene calls are TRBV5-4 and TRBJ1-1; TRBD1 matches at 7 bases. This CDR3 is built from 15 residues. CDR1 is SGHNT, CDR2 YYREEE, per germline (reference sequence). J was trimmed by 6 bases and V by 2 bases; bases with no gene match: 10. The DNA for the CDR3 is TGTGCCAGCAGCTTTGGTGGACAGGACGATGCTGAAGCTTTCTTT. Its translation: CASSFGGQDDAEAFF.

This chain joins TRBV12-3 or TRBV12-4 and TRBJ1-5; D uncertain. This CDR3 is built from 13 residues. Trimming left V 5 bases short and J 0 bases short, with 5 bases between. CDR3 loop: CASSPNSNQPQHF. CDR3 DNA: TGTGCCAGCAGTCCCAATAGCAATCAGCCCCAGCATTTT.

This clone was detected a few times. The V gene is TRBV10-2, the J gene TRBJ2-1; D gene unclear. Trimming took off 5 bases at V and 0 bases at J, with 11 bases between the two ends. The germline V gene encodes CDR1 WSHSY and CDR2 SAAADI. CDR3 length equals 15 residues. The CDR3 DNA reads as TGCGCCAGCAGTCCGGGTATTGGCTCCTACAATGAGCAGTTCTTC. Translating gives CASSPGIGSYNEQFF.

The rearrangement uses TRBV19 and TRBJ1-4; tentatively, D is TRBD1 (6 bases). This CDR3 is built from 15 residues. Between the trimmed V and J ends, which lost 6 bases and 7 bases, there was a span of 18 bases. CDR1 and CDR2 from the germline V gene are LNHDA and SQIVND (reference sequence). CDR3 sequence: CASRTMDSSSEKLFF. Here the CDR3 DNA reads TGTGCCAGTAGAACAATGGACAGCTCGAGTGAAAAACTGTTTTTT.

The chain couples TRBV14 to TRBJ1-1; TRBD1 might be the D (5 bases). The V and J ends lost 4 bases and 4 bases respectively, with 13 bases between them. This CDR3 spans 14 amino acids. The germline CDR1 and CDR2 sequences are SGHDN and FVKESK. The CDR3 DNA reads as TGTGCCAGCAGCCTTATACCGGGGGGCACTGAAGCTTTCTTT. Translating gives CASSLIPGGTEAFF.

The chain uses TRBV19 and TRBJ1-3; TRBD1 is a possible D gene (6 bases). Germline CDR1 reads LNHDA; CDR2 reads SQIVND (reference sequence). V was shortened by 3 bases and J by 4 bases, with 10 bases between the two germline ends. CDR3 size: 14 residues. The CDR3 reads CASSIDRSGNTIYF. CDR3 nucleotides: TGTGCCAGTAGTATCGACAGGTCAGGAAACACCATATATTTT. Together with reference TRBV19 and TRBJ1-3, the CDR3 gives the full variable domain: DGGITQSPKYLFRKEGQNVTLSCEQNLNHDAMYWYRQDPGQGLRLIYYSQIVNDFQKGDIAEGYSVSREKKESFPLTVTSAQKNPTAFYLCASSIDRSGNTIYFGEGSWLTVV.

This sequence joins TRBV7-2 and TRBJ1-1; maybe TRBD1 (5 bases). Looked up from germline, CDR1 is SGHTA and CDR2 is FQGNSA. Between the trimmed V and J ends, which lost 5 bases and 4 bases, there was a span of 17 bases. The CDR3 has 15 amino acids. CDR3 DNA sequence: TGTGCCAGCAGCGGAGATGGCAGGGTATCCACTGAAGCTTTCTTT. Protein: CASSGDGRVSTEAFF.

V gene TRBV6-5 combines with J gene TRBJ1-1; the match to TRBD1 covers 7 bases. J lost 4 bases, V lost 10 bases, and 12 bases had no gene match. CDR1 MNHEY and CDR2 SVGAGI come from the germline V gene. This CDR3 contains 14 residues. CDR3 protein: CATTGIQGTTEAFF. Here the CDR3 DNA reads TGTGCCACGACCGGAATACAGGGGACCACTGAAGCTTTCTTT.

The gene calls are TRBV7-2 and TRBJ2-1; D gene unclear. The germline V and J ends were trimmed by 1 base and 7 bases, with 11 bases remaining between them. The germline V gene encodes CDR1 SGHTA and CDR2 FQGNSA. This CDR3 region has 14 residues. The CDR3 loop reads CASSLVLVRNEQFF. DNA for the CDR3: TGTGCCAGCAGCTTAGTGTTAGTTCGGAATGAGCAGTTCTTC.

The gene calls are TRBV6-2 or TRBV6-3 and TRBJ1-5; maybe TRBD1 (5 bases). The germline V gene encodes CDR1 MNHEY and CDR2 SVGEGT. The CDR3 has 15 residues. V gave up 3 bases and J gave up 2 bases, with 11 bases separating them. CDR3 amino acids: CASSYGPGGNQPQHF. CDR3 DNA: TGTGCCAGCAGTTATGGTCCGGGGGGCAATCAGCCCCAGCATTTT.

The DNA of the CDR3 is TGTGCCAGCAGCACCCCACAGGGTAGATACGAGCAGTACTTC. Amino acid sequence: CASSTPQGRYEQYF. V usage is TRBV11-2 and J usage is TRBJ2-7; tentatively, D is TRBD1 (6 bases). V lost 5 bases to trimming and J lost 4 bases, with 15 bases between them. CDR1 is SGHAT and CDR2 is FQNNGV in the germline V gene. The CDR3 sequence is 14 residues long.

This chain connects TRBV29-1 to TRBJ2-2; TRBD1 agrees at 8 bases. This CDR3 spans 16 amino acids. With V trimmed by 0 bases and J by 5 bases, 8 bases remained unmatched. Germline CDR1 is SQVTM and CDR2 is ANQGSEA. The CDR3 coding sequence is TGCAGCGTTGAAGAAGATGACAGGGGAGGAACCGGGGAGCTGTTTTTT. It yields the protein CSVEEDDRGGTGELFF.

The chain joins TRBV4-1 to TRBJ2-2; 11 bases fit TRBD2. The V gene's germline CDR1 is MGHRA and CDR2 YSYEKL. After removal of 5 bases from V and 5 bases from J, the junction contained 10 bases not matched to a gene. The CDR3 runs to 17 residues. DNA of the CDR3: TGCGCCAGCAGCTTCCGACTAGCGGGGTCGGGGACCGGGGAGCTGTTTTTT. Translating gives CASSFRLAGSGTGELFF.

The genes are TRBV3-1 (or the pseudogene TRBV3-2) and TRBJ2-6; TRBD2 might be the D (5 bases). The V end lost 1 base, the J end lost 3 bases, and 10 bases lay between the germline ends. The CDR3 is made up of 16 amino acids. CDR1 and CDR2 from the germline V gene are LGHDT and YNNKEL (reference sequence). CDR3 coding DNA: TGTGCCAGCAGCCAAGCAGGTCGGGGTGGGGCCAACGTCCTGACTTTC. Translating it yields CASSQAGRGGANVLTF.

V is TRBV3-1 (or the pseudogene TRBV3-2) and J is TRBJ1-3; maybe TRBD1 (5 bases). The V and J ends lost 0 bases and 2 bases respectively, with 20 bases between them. The length of the CDR3 is 19 residues. Germline CDR1 LGHDT, CDR2 YNNKEL (reference sequence). Here the CDR3 reads CASSQEFAGGLAAGNTIYF. CDR3 DNA: TGTGCCAGCAGCCAAGAGTTCGCCGGGGGACTCGCCGCTGGAAACACCATATATTTT.

About this clone: The sample carries other DNA sequences with the same CDR3. The CDR3 DNA is TGTGCCAGCAGCACTACAGGGGGCGCTAATGAAAAACTGTTTTTT. Protein: CASSTTGGANEKLFF. V is TRBV6-5 and J is TRBJ1-4; 9 nucleotides align to TRBD1. The CDR3 runs to 15 residues. CDR1 is MNHEY, CDR2 SVGAGI, per germline. Trimming at V came to 6 bases and at J to 3 bases, leaving 5 bases not matched to a gene.